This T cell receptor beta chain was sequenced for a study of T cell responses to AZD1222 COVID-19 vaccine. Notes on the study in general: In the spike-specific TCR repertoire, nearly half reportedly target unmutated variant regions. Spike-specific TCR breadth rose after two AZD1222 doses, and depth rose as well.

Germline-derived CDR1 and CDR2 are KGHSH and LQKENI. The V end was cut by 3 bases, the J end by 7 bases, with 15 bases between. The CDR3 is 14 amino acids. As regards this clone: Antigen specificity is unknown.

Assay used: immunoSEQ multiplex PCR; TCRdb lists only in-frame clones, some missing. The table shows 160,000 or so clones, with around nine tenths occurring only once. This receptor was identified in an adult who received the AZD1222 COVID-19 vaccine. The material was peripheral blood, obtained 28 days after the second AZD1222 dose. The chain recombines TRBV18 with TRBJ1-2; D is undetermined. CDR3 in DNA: TGTGCCAGCTCACCGAATAAGGCGGATTCTGGCTACACCTTC. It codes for CASSPNKADSGYTF.